These 7 T cell receptor beta chains were all obtained from the same sample, sequenced in a study of blood T cell repertoires in COVID-19. The protocol was immunoSEQ multiplex PCR, while the TCRdb copy is restricted to in-frame clones and leaves out a portion. The sample holds 270,000 or so clones; roughly 86% are singletons and the top ten take roughly 2.6%. Source material: PBMCs or T cells enriched from blood (not recorded which). These receptors all come from a woman aged 18-35 years who had recovered from COVID-19.

The chain joins TRBV12-3 or TRBV12-4 to TRBJ2-1; D remains unclear. Deletions cut 10 bases from V and 7 bases from J, with 11 bases between. The CDR3 is 11 amino acids. The chain's CDR3 is CATSSLNEQFF. The CDR3 DNA sequence: TGTGCCACCAGCTCACTGAATGAGCAGTTCTTC.

The DNA for the CDR3 is TGTGCCAGCAGCTCCCCGACAGGAGCTAATGAAAAACTGTTTTTT. Its protein is CASSSPTGANEKLFF. The genes are TRBV5-4 and TRBJ1-4, with a weak D call TRBD1 (6 bases). This CDR3 comprises 15 residues. CDR1 is SGHNT, CDR2 YYREEE, per germline (reference sequence). V shed 3 bases and J shed 3 bases, with 12 bases lying between them.

This rearrangement joins TRBV10-3 to TRBJ2-7, with D maybe TRBD1 (6 bases). The germline V gene encodes CDR1 ENHRY and CDR2 SYGVKD. Trimming cost V 3 bases and J 1 base, with 19 bases left between them. The CDR3 is 17 amino acids. In DNA form, the CDR3 reads TGTGCCATCAGTGACCTTCAGACAGGCTCGACTTCCTACGAGCAGTACTTC. Protein product: CAISDLQTGSTSYEQYF.

In this sample, this clone turned up once. The chain links TRBV7-8 to TRBJ1-2; possible D gene TRBD1, 5 bases. The CDR3 covers 16 residues. Trimming removed 2 bases from V and 2 bases from J, with 15 bases in between. The V gene's germline CDR1 is SGHVS and CDR2 FQNEAQ. CDR3 amino acids: CASSLRGTHGNYGYTF. The CDR3 DNA reads TGTGCCAGCAGCTTACGCGGGACCCATGGAAACTATGGCTACACCTTC.

The chain carries TRBV5-6 and TRBJ1-2, with D possibly being TRBD1 (5 bases). The CDR3 loop spans 11 amino acids. Deletions cut 2 bases from V and 8 bases from J, with 7 bases between. Germline assignment: CDR1 SGHDT and CDR2 YYEEEE. CDR3 DNA sequence: TGTGCCAGCAGCTTTCCAGGGGGCTACACCTTC. Amino acids: CASSFPGGYTF.

The chain couples TRBV30 to TRBJ2-2, with D unclear. Germline V CDR1 and CDR2: GTSNPN, SVGIG (reference sequence). Trimming took off 2 bases at V and 5 bases at J, with 6 bases between the two ends. The CDR3 has 12 residues. The CDR3 DNA is TGTGCCTGGAGTATCAGTACCGGGGAGCTGTTTTTT. Protein sequence: CAWSISTGELFF. The full variable domain, with the rest looked up from reference TRBV30 and TRBJ2-2, is SQTIHQWPATLVQPVGSPLSLECTVEGTSNPNLYWYRQAAGRGLQLLFYSVGIGQISSEVPQNLSASRPQDRQFILSSKKLLLSDSGFYLCAWSISTGELFFGEGSRLTVL.

The genes are TRBV30 and TRBJ1-3; no clear D. Germline V CDR1 and CDR2: GTSNPN, SVGIG (reference sequence). Trimming took off 0 bases at V and 4 bases at J, with 19 bases between the two ends. This CDR3 region has 17 residues. CDR3 DNA: TGTGCCTGGAGTGTCGGCCGGGTCCCGCGATCAGGAAACACCATATATTTT. Protein product: CAWSVGRVPRSGNTIYF.